This TCR beta chain comes out of a study of cytomegalovirus exposure and HLA in healthy donors. The assay was immunoSEQ multiplex PCR, and TCRdb's table has in-frame clones only and misses some. The table lists about 150,000 clones, 88% of them singletons, with 2.5% to 3.5% in the top ten. Per the germline V gene, CDR1 is SGHNT and CDR2 is YYREEE (reference sequence). This CDR3 contains 16 residues. Trimming took 0 bases from V and 0 from J, leaving 7 bases between them. Material: PBMCs. This clonotype was sampled from a man between 18 and 35 years old in good health and CMV-seronegative. This chain links TRBV5-4 with TRBJ2-6; D unclear. The CDR3 coding sequence is TGTGCCAGCAGCTTGGACACCACCTCTGGGGCCAACGTCCTGACTTTC. Encoded protein: CASSLDTTSGANVLTF.